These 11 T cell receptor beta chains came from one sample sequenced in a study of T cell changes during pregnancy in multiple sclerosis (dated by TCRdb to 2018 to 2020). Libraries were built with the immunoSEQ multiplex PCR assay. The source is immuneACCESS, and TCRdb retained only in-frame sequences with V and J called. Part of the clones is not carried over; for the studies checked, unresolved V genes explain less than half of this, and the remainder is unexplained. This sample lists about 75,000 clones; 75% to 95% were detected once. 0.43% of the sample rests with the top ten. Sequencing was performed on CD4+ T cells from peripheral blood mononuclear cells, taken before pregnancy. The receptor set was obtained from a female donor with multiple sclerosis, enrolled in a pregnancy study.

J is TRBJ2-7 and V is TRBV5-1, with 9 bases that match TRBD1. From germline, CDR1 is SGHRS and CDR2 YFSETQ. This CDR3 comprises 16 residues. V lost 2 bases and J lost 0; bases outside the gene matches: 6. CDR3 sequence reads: CASSFERQGDSYEQYF. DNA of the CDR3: TGCGCCAGCAGCTTCGAGCGACAGGGGGACTCCTACGAGCAGTACTTC.

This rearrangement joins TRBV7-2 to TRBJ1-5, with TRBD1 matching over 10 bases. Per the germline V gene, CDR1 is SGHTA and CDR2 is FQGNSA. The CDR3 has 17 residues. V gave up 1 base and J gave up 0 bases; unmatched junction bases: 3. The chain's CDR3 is CASSLGGTGDSNQPQHF. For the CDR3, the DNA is TGTGCCAGCAGCTTAGGGGGGACAGGGGATAGCAATCAGCCCCAGCATTTT.

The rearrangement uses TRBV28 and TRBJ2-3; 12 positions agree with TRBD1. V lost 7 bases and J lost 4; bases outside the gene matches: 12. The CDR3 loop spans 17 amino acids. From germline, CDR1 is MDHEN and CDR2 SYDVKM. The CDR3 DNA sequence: TGTGCCAGCACCGAGTTAGGGACAGGGGGCTTGGCAGATACGCAGTATTTT. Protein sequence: CASTELGTGGLADTQYF.

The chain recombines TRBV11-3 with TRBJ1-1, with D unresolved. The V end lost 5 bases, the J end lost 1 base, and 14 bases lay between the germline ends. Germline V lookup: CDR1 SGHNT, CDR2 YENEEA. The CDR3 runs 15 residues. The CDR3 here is CASSPILLTNTEAFF. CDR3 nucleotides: TGTGCCAGCAGCCCGATACTACTCACGAACACTGAAGCTTTCTTT.

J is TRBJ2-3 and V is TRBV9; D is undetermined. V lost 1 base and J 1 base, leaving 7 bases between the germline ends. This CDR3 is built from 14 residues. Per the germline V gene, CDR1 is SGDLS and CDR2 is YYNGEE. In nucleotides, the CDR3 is TGTGCCAGCAGCGTACTTGGAGGCACAGATACGCAGTATTTT. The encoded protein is CASSVLGGTDTQYF.

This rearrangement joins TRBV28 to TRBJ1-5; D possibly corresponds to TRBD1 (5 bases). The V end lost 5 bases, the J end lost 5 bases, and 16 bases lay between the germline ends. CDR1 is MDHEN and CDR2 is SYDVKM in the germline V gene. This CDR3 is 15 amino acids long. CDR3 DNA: TGTGCCAGCAGTCCCCAGGGTCGGGTGGATCAGCCCCAGCATTTT. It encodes CASSPQGRVDQPQHF.

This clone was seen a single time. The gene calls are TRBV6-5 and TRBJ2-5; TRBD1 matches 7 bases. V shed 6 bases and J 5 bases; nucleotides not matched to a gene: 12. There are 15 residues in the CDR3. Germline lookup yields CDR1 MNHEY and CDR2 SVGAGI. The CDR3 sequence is CASSLGTAVRETQYF. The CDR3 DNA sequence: TGTGCCAGCAGCCTGGGGACAGCCGTCAGGGAGACCCAGTACTTC.

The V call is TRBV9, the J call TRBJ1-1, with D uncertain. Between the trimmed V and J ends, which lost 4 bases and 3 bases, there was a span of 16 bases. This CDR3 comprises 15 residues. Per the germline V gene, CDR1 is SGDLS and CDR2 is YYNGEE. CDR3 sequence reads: CASSQTPGMHTEAFF. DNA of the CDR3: TGTGCCAGCAGCCAAACTCCGGGGATGCACACTGAAGCTTTCTTT.

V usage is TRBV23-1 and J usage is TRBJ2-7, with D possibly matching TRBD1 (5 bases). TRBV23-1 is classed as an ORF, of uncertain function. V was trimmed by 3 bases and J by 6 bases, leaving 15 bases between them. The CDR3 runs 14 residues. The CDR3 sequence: CASSHRPDSSEQYF. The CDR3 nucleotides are TGCGCCAGCAGTCACCGACCTGACAGCTCCGAGCAGTACTTC.

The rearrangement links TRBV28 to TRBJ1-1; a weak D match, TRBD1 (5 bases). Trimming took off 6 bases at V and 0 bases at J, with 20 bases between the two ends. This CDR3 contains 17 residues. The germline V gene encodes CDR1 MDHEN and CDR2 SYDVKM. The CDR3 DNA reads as TGTGCCAGCAGCACGAATTGGGGCAGGCCGATGAACACTGAAGCTTTCTTT. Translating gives CASSTNWGRPMNTEAFF.

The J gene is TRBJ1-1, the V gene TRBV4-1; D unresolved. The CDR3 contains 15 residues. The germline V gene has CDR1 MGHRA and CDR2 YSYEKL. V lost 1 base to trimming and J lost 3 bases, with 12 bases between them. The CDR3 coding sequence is TGCGCCAGCAGCCAAGTGGAAGGGAGGCACACTGAAGCTTTCTTT. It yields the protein CASSQVEGRHTEAFF.